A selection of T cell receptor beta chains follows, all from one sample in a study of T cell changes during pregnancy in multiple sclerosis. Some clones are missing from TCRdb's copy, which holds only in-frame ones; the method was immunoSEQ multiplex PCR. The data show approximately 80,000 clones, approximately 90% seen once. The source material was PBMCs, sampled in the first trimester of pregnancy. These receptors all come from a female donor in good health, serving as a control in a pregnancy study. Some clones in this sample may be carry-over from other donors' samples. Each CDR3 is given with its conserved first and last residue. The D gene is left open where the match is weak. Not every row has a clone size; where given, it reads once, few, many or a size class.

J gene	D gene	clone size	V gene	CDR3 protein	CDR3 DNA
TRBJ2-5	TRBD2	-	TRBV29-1	CSVELASGPQETQYF	TGCAGCGTTGAGCTCGCTAGCGGGCCACAAGAGACCCAGTACTTC
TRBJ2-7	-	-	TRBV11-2	CASSPLNEQYF	TGTGCCAGCAGCCCGCTAAACGAGCAGTACTTC
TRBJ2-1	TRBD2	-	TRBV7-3	CAVSSGRGNEQFF	TGTGCCGTATCTAGCGGGAGAGGTAATGAGCAGTTCTTC
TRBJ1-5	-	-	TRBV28	CASEMIRGQPQHF	TGTGCCAGCGAAATGATTAGGGGTCAGCCCCAGCATTTT
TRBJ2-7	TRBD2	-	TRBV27	CASSLGLADYEQYF	TGTGCCAGCAGTTTGGGCCTAGCGGATTACGAGCAGTACTTC
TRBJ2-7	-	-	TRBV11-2	CASSLVRDEQYF	TGTGCCAGCAGCTTAGTTCGCGACGAGCAGTACTTC
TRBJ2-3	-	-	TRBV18	CAISPGNTDTQYF	TGTGCCATCTCTCCCGGGAACACAGATACGCAGTATTTT
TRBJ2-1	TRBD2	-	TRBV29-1	CSVGRLAGTSYNEQFF	TGCAGCGTTGGTCGTCTAGCGGGGACATCCTACAATGAGCAGTTCTTC
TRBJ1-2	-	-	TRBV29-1	CSVFDTYGYTF	TGCAGCGTTTTTGACACCTATGGCTACACCTTC
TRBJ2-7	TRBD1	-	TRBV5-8	CASSPGTGLSYEQYF	TGTGCCAGCAGCCCTGGGACAGGACTTTCCTACGAGCAGTACTTC
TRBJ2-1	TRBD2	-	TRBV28	CASSVIAGHNEQFF	TGTGCCAGCAGTGTCATAGCGGGACACAATGAGCAGTTCTTC
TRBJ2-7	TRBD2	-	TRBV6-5	CASSYRLAGPYEQYF	TGTGCCAGCAGTTACCGACTAGCGGGACCCTACGAGCAGTACTTC
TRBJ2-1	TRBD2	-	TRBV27	CASGAGNNEQFF	TGTGCCAGTGGAGCGGGGAACAATGAGCAGTTCTTC
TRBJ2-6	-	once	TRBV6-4	CASSDSSGAGANVLTF	TGTGCCAGCAGTGACTCCTCGGGGGCTGGGGCCAACGTCCTGACTTTC
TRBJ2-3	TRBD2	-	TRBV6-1	CAHERDETDTQYF	TGTGCCCACGAGCGGGACGAAACAGATACGCAGTATTTT
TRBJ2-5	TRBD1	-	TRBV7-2	CASSEGQGRETQYF	TGTGCCAGCAGCGAGGGACAGGGGCGGGAGACCCAGTACTTC
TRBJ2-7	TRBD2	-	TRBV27	CASRTSGSRSEQYF	TGTGCCAGCAGGACTAGCGGGAGTCGGTCCGAGCAGTACTTC
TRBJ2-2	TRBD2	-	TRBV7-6	CASSPGLAEANTGELFF	TGTGCCAGCAGCCCGGGACTAGCGGAGGCGAACACCGGGGAGCTGTTTTTT
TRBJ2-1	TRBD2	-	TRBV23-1	CASSPGLADNEQFF	TGCGCCAGCAGTCCGGGACTAGCGGACAATGAGCAGTTCTTC
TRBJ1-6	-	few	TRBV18	CASSPAVDSPLHF	TGTGCCAGCTCACCGGCGGTCGATTCACCCCTCCACTTT
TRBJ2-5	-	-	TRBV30	CAWSPFQETQYF	TGTGCCTGGAGCCCTTTCCAAGAGACCCAGTACTTC
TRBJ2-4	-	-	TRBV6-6	CASSQPTRQNIQYF	TGTGCCAGCAGTCAACCGACGCGGCAAAACATTCAGTACTTC
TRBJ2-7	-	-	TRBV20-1	CSAAQGNEQYF	TGCAGTGCTGCACAGGGTAACGAGCAGTACTTC
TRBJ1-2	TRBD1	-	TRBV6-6	CASITTGGGGYTF	TGTGCCAGCATTACCACAGGGGGAGGTGGCTACACCTTC
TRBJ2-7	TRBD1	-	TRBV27	CASSPGTASYEQYF	TGTGCCAGCAGCCCTGGGACAGCATCCTACGAGCAGTACTTC
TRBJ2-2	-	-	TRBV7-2	CASSPSNTGELFF	TGTGCCAGCAGCCCGTCGAACACCGGGGAGCTGTTTTTT
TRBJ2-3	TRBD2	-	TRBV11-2	CASSSWLAGGPDTQYF	TGTGCCAGCAGCTCTTGGCTAGCGGGGGGGCCAGATACGCAGTATTTT
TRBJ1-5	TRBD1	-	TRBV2	CASSPTRQGHQPQHF	TGTGCCAGCAGTCCTACCCGACAGGGTCATCAGCCCCAGCATTTT
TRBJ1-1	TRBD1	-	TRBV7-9	CASSLDMGTVEAFF	TGTGCCAGCAGCTTAGATATGGGGACAGTCGAAGCTTTCTTT
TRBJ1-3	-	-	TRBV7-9	CASSLTERNTIYF	TGTGCCAGCAGCTTAACAGAAAGAAACACCATATATTTT
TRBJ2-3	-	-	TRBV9	CATSGAMADTQYF	TGTGCCACCTCCGGAGCGATGGCAGATACGCAGTATTTT